The 20 T cell receptor beta chains below all came from one sample that was sequenced in a study of control samples from healthy donors and cancer patients. The data were produced by immunoSEQ multiplex PCR, yet TCRdb's version contains in-frame clones alone and is incomplete. The repertoire consists of roughly 130,000 clones, with about 93% occurring once and the leading ten covering more than 1.5%. The sequenced material came from PBMCs. Receptors originate from a man aged 50 to 60 with head and neck cancer.

The chain uses TRBV7-9 and TRBJ1-3, with D uncertain. V shed 1 base and J shed 0 bases, with 4 bases lying between them. Germline V gives CDR1 SEHNR, CDR2 FQNEAQ (reference sequence). This CDR3 comprises 14 residues. The CDR3 DNA reads as TGTGCCAGCAGCTTAGGACGCTCTGGAAACACCATATATTTT. It yields the protein CASSLGRSGNTIYF.

This chain uses TRBV7-8 with TRBJ1-4; 8 nucleotides line up with TRBD1. Germline V lookup: CDR1 SGHVS, CDR2 FQNEAQ. The CDR3 has 14 amino acids. V shed 6 bases and J 8 bases; nucleotides not matched to a gene: 8. The DNA of the CDR3 is TGTGCCAGCAGAGGTGAACAGGGGGGGGAAAAACTGTTTTTT. Its protein product is CASRGEQGGEKLFF.

A few counts support this clone. The same CDR3 is also encoded by other DNA sequences in this sample. The rearrangement links TRBV5-1 to TRBJ2-4; TRBD1 is a possible D gene (5 bases). The V end lost 1 base, the J end lost 0 bases, and 11 bases lay between the germline ends. This CDR3 comprises 16 residues. From germline, CDR1 is SGHRS and CDR2 YFSETQ. The CDR3: CASSLSDSIAKNIQYF. The CDR3 DNA is TGCGCCAGCAGCTTGAGTGACAGTATAGCCAAAAACATTCAGTACTTC.

J is TRBJ1-2 and V is TRBV6-5; D ambiguous. The germline V gene encodes CDR1 MNHEY and CDR2 SVGAGI. Trimming removed 0 bases at V and 8 bases at J, with 16 bases between. This CDR3 contains 15 residues. Written as DNA, the CDR3 is TGTGCCAGCAGTTACTCGTCTGGGGTTTTCTACGGCTACACCTTC. It codes for CASSYSSGVFYGYTF.

The V call is TRBV7-5, the J call TRBJ2-3; the D segment call TRBD2 is taken from the table without a DNA check. TRBV7-5 is shown as a pseudogene. The CDR3 length is 16 residues. The CDR3 loop reads CVRSFGGGEGTDTQYF. CDR3 DNA: TGTGTCAGAAGCTTCGGAGGGGGGGAAGGCACAGATACGCAGTATTTT.

The DNA for the CDR3 is TGTGCCAGCAGCTTGTTTTGGGGCAGGGGAGCTGAAGCTTTCTTT. Translating it yields CASSLFWGRGAEAFF. The chain recombines TRBV7-2 with TRBJ1-1, with TRBD1 as a possible D gene (6 bases). This CDR3 spans 15 amino acids. The V gene lost 3 bases and the J gene lost 6 bases, with 17 bases spanning the gap. CDR1 and CDR2 from the germline V gene are SGHTA and FQGNSA.

The genes are TRBV11-3 and TRBJ1-1, with 9 bases that match TRBD1. Germline CDR1 SGHNT, CDR2 YENEEA. This CDR3 has 13 residues. With 5 bases clipped from V and 7 bases from J, the junction kept 5 bases outside the gene matches. Here the CDR3 DNA reads TGTGCCAGCAGCCTGGGACAGGGAGGTGAAGCTTTCTTT. Encoded protein: CASSLGQGGEAFF. Full variable domain (remainder filled in from reference TRBV11-3 and TRBJ1-1): EAGVVQSPRYKIIEKKQPVAFWCNPISGHNTLYWYLQNLGQGPELLIRYENEEAVDDSQLPKDRFSAERLKGVDSTLKIQPAELGDSAVYLCASSLGQGGEAFFGQGTRLTVV.

The table lists this clone with a count of one. The V and J genes are TRBV7-7 and TRBJ2-5, with 8 bases that match TRBD2. V trimming: 4 bases; J trimming: 2 bases; junction bases outside the gene matches: 6. This CDR3 spans 15 amino acids. In germline, CDR1 is SSHAT, CDR2 FNYEAQ (reference sequence). CDR3 region: CASSSLAGSQETQYF. Written as DNA, the CDR3 is TGTGCCAGCAGCTCATTAGCGGGGTCACAAGAGACCCAGTACTTC.

The chain joins TRBV6-5 to TRBJ1-4; tentatively, D is TRBD1 (5 bases). V lost 0 bases to trimming and J lost 7 bases, with 15 bases between them. The CDR3 runs to 16 residues. CDR1 is MNHEY, CDR2 SVGAGI, per germline. CDR3 DNA sequence: TGTGCCAGCAGTTACTCGCTTGCCAGGGCGGGTGAAAAACTGTTTTTT. This translates into CASSYSLARAGEKLFF.

The rearrangement uses TRBV24-1 and TRBJ1-2, with D unresolved. The germline gives CDR1 KGHDR, CDR2 SFDVKD. The CDR3 extends over 13 amino acids. The ends were cut back, 1 base at V and 5 bases at J, with 7 bases in the middle. The CDR3 DNA sequence: TGTGCCACCAGTGATTTCGGAGGGTATGGCTACACCTTC. Amino acid sequence: CATSDFGGYGYTF.

The V call is TRBV5-5, the J call TRBJ2-2; a possible D gene is TRBD2 (5 bases). The CDR3 is made up of 15 amino acids. Looked up from germline, CDR1 is SGHKS and CDR2 is YYEKEE (reference sequence). V lost 4 bases and J 5 bases, leaving 15 bases between the germline ends. This CDR3 is CASSPSVAPTGELFF. For the CDR3, the DNA is TGTGCCAGCAGCCCCTCGGTAGCGCCAACCGGGGAGCTGTTTTTT.

J is TRBJ1-2 and V is TRBV5-1; D call uncertain. V was trimmed by 0 bases and J by 4 bases, leaving 7 bases between them. Germline V lookup: CDR1 SGHRS, CDR2 YFSETQ. CDR3 length: 13 residues. The CDR3 bases are TGCGCCAGCAGCTTGGGTGGCTCCTATGGCTACACCTTC. Its protein product is CASSLGGSYGYTF.

The chain combines TRBV18 with TRBJ2-5, with 7 bases lining up with TRBD2. With 6 bases clipped from V and 4 bases from J, the junction kept 5 bases outside the gene matches. The CDR3 extends over 13 amino acids. Germline V gene sequence: CDR1 KGHSH, CDR2 LQKENI. In nucleotides, the CDR3 is TGTGCCAGCTCCCTCACGGGGGGAGAGACCCAGTACTTC. Its translation: CASSLTGGETQYF.

The chain links TRBV2 to TRBJ1-6; 7 bases are shared with TRBD1. The CDR3 consists of 15 residues. Trimming took 8 bases from V and 5 from J; bases not matched to a gene: 9. Germline-derived CDR1 and CDR2 are SNHLY and FYNNEI. CDR3 residues: CASVRTGLNNSPLHF. The DNA for the CDR3 is TGTGCCAGCGTAAGGACAGGCCTTAATAATTCACCCCTCCACTTT.

The chain is built from TRBV2 and TRBJ1-5, with 9 bases fitting TRBD1. The CDR3 has 15 amino acids. CDR1 is SNHLY, CDR2 FYNNEI, per germline. V shed 7 bases, J shed 4 bases, and the junction held 8 bases outside the gene matches. CDR3 nucleotide sequence: TGTGCCAGCAAGTGGTGGACAGGGGATAATCAGCCCCAGCATTTT. Translated: CASKWWTGDNQPQHF.

This sequence joins TRBV7-6 and TRBJ2-2; possibly TRBD1 or TRBD2 for D (5 bases each). From germline, CDR1 is SGHVS and CDR2 FNYEAQ. There are 15 residues in the CDR3. Trimming took off 8 bases at V and 1 base at J, with 14 bases between the two ends. DNA for the CDR3: TGTGCCAGCTCTGAGGGGCTCCAGAACACCGGGGAGCTGTTTTTT. It specifies CASSEGLQNTGELFF.

The chain uses TRBV12-3 or TRBV12-4 and TRBJ1-6, with 7 bases that match TRBD1. Trimming cost V 3 bases and J 10 bases; bases outside gene matches: 3. CDR3 size: 13 residues. CDR3 in DNA: TGTGCCAGCAGTTTTCAGGGGGGATCACCCCTCCACTTT. Translation gives CASSFQGGSPLHF.

The CDR3 nucleotides read TGCAGTGCTAGTTACAGGGGCGAAAGGATCGGCTACACCTTC. It is translated as CSASYRGERIGYTF. The genes are TRBV20-1 and TRBJ1-2, with 7 bases aligning to TRBD1. With V trimmed by 3 bases and J by 8 bases, 12 bases remained unmatched. Germline CDR1 and CDR2: DFQATT and SNEGSKA (reference sequence). This CDR3 has 14 residues.

The CDR3 bases are TGCGCCAGCAGCTTGGTGGGGGCTCAGGACGAGCAGTACTTC. It encodes CASSLVGAQDEQYF. The chain links TRBV5-1 to TRBJ2-7, with D perhaps TRBD1 (6 bases). The CDR3 length is 14 residues. V lost 0 bases to trimming and J lost 5 bases, with 12 bases between them. Germline V gene data show CDR1 as SGHRS and CDR2 as YFSETQ.

The genes are TRBV5-1 and TRBJ2-3; D unresolved. Germline V CDR1 and CDR2: SGHRS, YFSETQ. The CDR3 loop spans 15 amino acids. The germline V and J ends were trimmed by 0 bases and 4 bases, with 12 bases remaining between them. In nucleotides, the CDR3 is TGCGCCAGCAGCTTGGACGCTATTTTGGCAGATACGCAGTATTTT. Protein: CASSLDAILADTQYF.